The T cell receptor beta chain described here comes from a study of blood T cell repertoires in COVID-19. Study-wide context: Spain, Italy and the United States supplied samples that represented acute and convalescent COVID-19. T cells, B-cell-depleted T cells, or PBMCs supplied cDNA or gDNA.

The CDR3 extends over 17 amino acids. Trimming shortened V by 3 bases and J by 1 base, and 13 bases separated the two germline ends. Looked up from germline, CDR1 is MRHNA and CDR2 is SNTAGT. Methods used by the authors: Cell counts per sample came from amplifying reference gene primers. Generated by immunoSEQ multiplex PCR, the TCRdb table keeps only in-frame clones and is missing some. V and J calls plus clone size are reproduced from that table; the DNA served to infer D and trimming. Here the sample spans roughly 12,000 clones, approximately 80% being singletons. This clone is a singleton in its sample.

What was sequenced was peripheral blood. The chain couples TRBV6-4 to TRBJ2-6; TRBD1 might be the D (5 bases). This TCR derives from a man older than 75 with acute or convalescent COVID-19. The CDR3 loop is CASSEFETASGANVLTF. In nucleotides, the CDR3 is TGTGCCAGCAGTGAGTTTGAGACAGCATCTGGGGCCAACGTCCTGACTTTC.